The T cell receptor (beta chain) described here comes from a study of vaccination effects on CD4 cells after COVID-19. Broader study findings: Clones that were induced by infection or by vaccine showed marked contraction late after vaccination. Early post-infection timepoints were absent, and convalescent patients were few.

In this sample, this clone turned up once. The target antigen is unknown. The table came from immunoSEQ multiplex PCR; TCRdb's copy has only in-frame clones and leaves some out. The sample contains tens of thousands of clones, over 70% of which appear only once. Pools of viral peptides were used by the ViraFEST assay to expand antigen-specific CD4+ T cells ahead of sequencing. Having been cultured for around ten days, the cells underwent CD4+ T cell isolation. Participants were vaccinated with two doses of either the BNT162b2 or mRNA-1273 vaccine. Cultures of some 1.8 million PBMC per well contained 10 IU/ml IL-2 plus 10 ug/ml peptides. Half-medium exchanges with IL-2 medium took place on days 3 and 7. This CDR3 region has 16 residues. CDR1 SGDLS and CDR2 YYNGEE come from the germline V gene. V lost 0 bases and J lost 3, with 15 bases in between.

This clonotype was obtained from a human donor who received a COVID-19 vaccine. The sample was CD4+ T cells from PBMCs cultured with HCoV-229E spike peptides, taken after COVID-19 vaccination. The genes are TRBV9 and TRBJ2-5; D not certain. CDR3: CASSVAANRLEETQYF. The CDR3 DNA follows: TGTGCCAGCAGCGTAGCGGCGAATAGGCTGGAAGAGACCCAGTACTTC.